This TCR beta chain was recovered during a study of T cell changes during pregnancy in multiple sclerosis. Germline assignment: CDR1 MNHEY and CDR2 SMNVEV (reference sequence). This CDR3 comprises 14 residues. V lost 6 bases and J lost 6; bases outside the gene matches: 4. The table lists this clone with a few counts. Generated by immunoSEQ multiplex PCR, the TCRdb table keeps only in-frame clones and is missing some. The sample comprises roughly 28,000 clones, around 89% of which are singletons, and under 3.5% rests with the top ten. Sequences were derived from CD4+ T cells from peripheral blood mononuclear cells, sampled in the first trimester of pregnancy. This chain joins TRBV27 and TRBJ1-6; 8 bases are shared with TRBD1. This sequence was found in a female donor in good health, enrolled as a control in a pregnancy study. CDR3 in DNA: TGTGCCAGCAGCCGGGACAGGTTTAATTCACCCCTCCACTTT. Translated: CASSRDRFNSPLHF.